What follows are 29 T cell receptor beta chains derived from one specimen sequenced in a study of long-term antiretroviral therapy in people with HIV. Version v3.0 of the immunoSEQ assay ran at survey level. The data were produced by immunoSEQ multiplex PCR, yet TCRdb's version contains in-frame clones alone and is incomplete. Here the sample spans about 28,000 clones, about 82% being singletons. The sample in question was unsorted PBMCs, obtained 3 years after starting antiretroviral therapy. The receptors originated from a man aged 40-49 years with HIV.

This rearrangement joins TRBV2 to TRBJ1-3, with D possibly TRBD1 on 5 matching bases. Germline loops: CDR1 SNHLY, CDR2 FYNNEI. Trimming pared 4 bases from V and 0 bases from J, leaving 13 bases between. The CDR3 has 16 residues. The CDR3 loop is CASSASGPFSGNTIYF. In DNA, the CDR3 is TGTGCCAGCAGTGCGTCGGGGCCTTTCTCTGGAAACACCATATATTTT. Combining the CDR3 with reference TRBV2 and TRBJ1-3 gives the whole variable domain EPEVTQTPSHQVTQMGQEVILRCVPISNHLYFYWYRQILGQKVEFLVSFYNNEISEKSEIFDDQFSVERPDGSNFTLKIRSTKLEDSAMYFCASSASGPFSGNTIYFGEGSWLTVV.

The rearrangement links TRBV4-3 to TRBJ1-2; no clear D gene. V was clipped by 0 bases and J by 7 bases, with 18 bases between them. Germline values: CDR1 LGHNA, CDR2 YSLEER. CDR3 length: 16 residues. Here the CDR3 DNA reads TGCGCCAGCAGCCAAGATGATACCGGGGTATTGCTTGGCTACACCTTC. Protein sequence: CASSQDDTGVLLGYTF.

The V call is TRBV5-1, the J call TRBJ2-6; possible D gene TRBD1, 5 bases. Germline values: CDR1 SGHRS, CDR2 YFSETQ. V gave up 4 bases and J gave up 1 base, with 12 bases separating them. The CDR3 consists of 16 residues. The CDR3 nucleotides read TGCGCCAGCAGCCCACCAGGGTCTTCTGGGGCCAACGTCCTGACTTTC. The encoded protein is CASSPPGSSGANVLTF. Looking up the rest from reference TRBV5-1 and TRBJ2-6 gives the full variable domain: KAGVTQTPRYLIKTRGQQVTLSCSPISGHRSVSWYQQTPGQGLQFLFEYFSETQRNKGNFPGRFSGRQFSNSRSEMNVSTLELGDSALYLCASSPPGSSGANVLTFGAGSRLTVL.

V usage is TRBV6-4 and J usage is TRBJ2-3, with D possibly matching TRBD2 (5 bases). Per germline, CDR1 MRHNA and CDR2 SNTAGT. V lost 0 bases and J 2 bases, leaving 12 bases between the germline ends. The CDR3 extends over 16 amino acids. The CDR3 here is CASSDSLASPTDTQYF. The CDR3 coding sequence is TGTGCCAGCAGTGACTCGTTAGCGTCCCCCACAGATACGCAGTATTTT.

The table lists this clone with a few counts. The chain is built from TRBV27 and TRBJ1-3; D gene unclear. The CDR3 sequence is 14 residues long. Between the trimmed V and J ends, which lost 5 bases and 0 bases, there was a span of 8 bases. Germline CDR1 reads MNHEY; CDR2 reads SMNVEV (reference sequence). DNA of the CDR3: TGTGCCAGCAGTCCAAATTACTCTGGAAACACCATATATTTT. It specifies CASSPNYSGNTIYF.

The chain links TRBV6-1 to TRBJ2-7, with 7 nucleotides matching TRBD1. Germline assignment: CDR1 MNHNS and CDR2 SASEGT. The CDR3 extends over 14 amino acids. J lost 4 bases, V lost 6 bases, and 9 bases had no gene match. This chain's CDR3 is CASRKQGNLYEQYF. DNA of the CDR3: TGTGCCAGCAGAAAACAGGGGAATCTGTACGAGCAGTACTTC.

This clone was counted between two and nine times. V is TRBV19 and J is TRBJ2-7; 12 bases are a match to TRBD1. CDR1 and CDR2 (germline): LNHDA, SQIVND (reference sequence). This CDR3 region has 13 residues. V was clipped by 9 bases and J by 6 bases; unmatched bases: 6. The CDR3 sequence is CASSGTGGVEQYF. The CDR3 bases are TGTGCCAGCTCCGGGACAGGGGGCGTCGAGCAGTACTTC. Full variable domain (remainder filled in from reference TRBV19 and TRBJ2-7): DGGITQSPKYLFRKEGQNVTLSCEQNLNHDAMYWYRQDPGQGLRLIYYSQIVNDFQKGDIAEGYSVSREKKESFPLTVTSAQKNPTAFYLCASSGTGGVEQYFGPGTRLTVT.

This rearrangement joins TRBV6-1 to TRBJ1-5; D call uncertain. V was trimmed by 2 bases and J by 6 bases, leaving 17 bases between them. CDR3 length: 16 amino acids. Germline loops: CDR1 MNHNS, CDR2 SASEGT. The CDR3, as DNA: TGTGCCAGCAGTGAAATCCGGGCTAACAAGGGTCAGCCCCAGCATTTT. This translates into CASSEIRANKGQPQHF.

V usage is TRBV6-5 and J usage is TRBJ1-6, with D unresolved. Germline V gene sequence: CDR1 MNHEY, CDR2 SVGAGI. Trimming removed 4 bases at V and 7 bases at J, with 8 bases between. The CDR3 totals 13 residues. CDR3 sequence reads: CASSLQINSPLHF. The CDR3 DNA sequence: TGTGCCAGCAGTTTACAGATCAATTCACCCCTCCACTTT.

The rearrangement joins TRBV9 to TRBJ2-5; 11 bases agree with TRBD2. This CDR3 has 15 residues. The V segment lost 3 bases and the J segment 4 bases; nucleotides outside the gene matches: 5. Germline V gene lookup returns CDR1 SGDLS and CDR2 YYNGEE. This CDR3 is CASSETSGSLETQYF. DNA for the CDR3: TGTGCCAGCAGCGAAACTAGCGGGAGTTTAGAGACCCAGTACTTC.

In the case of this clone: An end of the junction does not agree with germline; a read error may underlie this. The chain uses TRBV20-1 and TRBJ1-4, with TRBD1 as a possible D gene (6 bases). There are 11 residues in the CDR3. Germline lookup yields CDR1 DFQATT and CDR2 SNEGSKA (reference sequence). This CDR3 is CSATRDRRGLF. DNA for the CDR3: TGCAGTGCTACCCGTGACAGGAGGGGATTATTT.

The rearrangement joins TRBV28 to TRBJ1-4, with 9 bases identical to TRBD1. The CDR3 extends over 16 amino acids. Germline V gives CDR1 MDHEN, CDR2 SYDVKM. The V gene end was trimmed by 10 bases and the J gene end by 8 bases; junction bases not matched to a gene: 17. The CDR3 is CATFVPTDRGFEKLFF. CDR3 in DNA: TGTGCCACCTTCGTCCCGACGGACAGGGGATTCGAAAAACTGTTTTTT. Based on the CDR3 plus reference TRBV28 and TRBJ1-4, the full variable domain is DVKVTQSSRYLVKRTGEKVFLECVQDMDHENMFWYRQDPGLGLRLIYFSYDVKMKEKGDIPEGYSVSREKKERFSLILESASTNQTSMYLCATFVPTDRGFEKLFFGSGTQLSVL.

The chain uses TRBV7-8 and TRBJ2-6; TRBD1 agrees at 7 bases. The CDR3 is 16 amino acids. V dropped 3 bases and J dropped 2; count of bases not matched to a gene: 4. Germline values: CDR1 SGHVS, CDR2 FQNEAQ. CDR3 sequence: CASSFNTGAGANVLTF. DNA for the CDR3: TGTGCCAGCAGCTTTAATACAGGGGCTGGGGCCAACGTCCTGACTTTC.

This sequence joins TRBV11-2 and TRBJ2-1; no definite D call. The germline CDR1 and CDR2 sequences are SGHAT and FQNNGV. CDR3 length: 14 amino acids. The ends were cut back, 0 bases at V and 6 bases at J, with 9 bases in the middle. The chain's CDR3 is CASSLDLISNEQFF. The CDR3 coding sequence is TGTGCCAGCAGCTTAGATCTGATCAGCAATGAGCAGTTCTTC.

This clone came up a few times. The chain has TRBV7-9 and TRBJ1-4; no clear D. The germline V and J ends were trimmed by 11 bases and 0 bases, with 10 bases remaining between them. CDR1 and CDR2 from the germline V gene are SEHNR and FQNEAQ (reference sequence). The CDR3 is made up of 13 amino acids. The CDR3 nucleotides read TGTGCCTGGAGGCTTGCAACTAATGAAAAACTGTTTTTT. This gives the protein CAWRLATNEKLFF. Full variable domain (outside the CDR3, taken from reference TRBV7-9 and TRBJ1-4): DTGVSQNPRHKITKRGQNVTFRCDPISEHNRLYWYRQTLGQGPEFLTYFQNEAQLEKSRLLSDRFSAERPKGSFSTLEIQRTEQGDSAMYLCAWRLATNEKLFFGSGTQLSVL.

The CDR3 sequence: CASSSGQGNEKLFF. In DNA form, the CDR3 reads TGTGCCAGTAGCTCCGGACAGGGAAATGAAAAACTGTTTTTT. The chain uses TRBV19 and TRBJ1-4; 8 nucleotides match TRBD1. The V gene end was trimmed by 6 bases and the J gene end by 5 bases; junction bases not matched to a gene: 5. Germline values: CDR1 LNHDA, CDR2 SQIVND (reference sequence). This CDR3 is 14 amino acids long.

The gene calls are TRBV7-9 and TRBJ2-3; D gene uncertain. CDR3 size: 12 residues. Trimming took off 8 bases at V and 2 bases at J, with 8 bases between the two ends. Germline assignment: CDR1 SEHNR and CDR2 FQNEAQ (reference sequence). CDR3 residues: CASWVITDTQYF. Written as DNA, the CDR3 is TGTGCCAGCTGGGTTATCACAGATACGCAGTATTTT.

The chain couples TRBV9 to TRBJ2-2; D not certain. Trimming took 8 bases from V and 3 from J, leaving 11 bases between them. Looked up from germline, CDR1 is SGDLS and CDR2 is YYNGEE. This CDR3 has 13 residues. The CDR3 sequence: CASTDPYTGELFF. In nucleotides, the CDR3 is TGTGCCAGTACGGACCCGTACACCGGGGAGCTGTTTTTT.

The rearrangement joins TRBV4-2 to TRBJ2-3, with D perhaps matching TRBD1 (6 bases). Trimming removed 0 bases at V and 6 bases at J, with 13 bases between. CDR1 and CDR2 (germline): LGHNA, YNFKEQ. This CDR3 is built from 15 residues. CDR3 bases: TGTGCCAGCAGCCAAGAGTACGGGACATCGGATACGCAGTATTTT. Amino acid sequence: CASSQEYGTSDTQYF.

This chain connects TRBV7-8 to TRBJ2-3, with TRBD2 matching over 10 bases. Germline V gene lookup returns CDR1 SGHVS and CDR2 FQNEAQ. The CDR3 loop spans 16 amino acids. V trimming: 1 base; J trimming: 3 bases; junction bases outside the gene matches: 4. CDR3: CASSLVSLAGTDTQYF. Written as DNA, the CDR3 is TGTGCCAGCAGCTTAGTTTCACTAGCGGGGACAGATACGCAGTATTTT. Looking up the rest from reference TRBV7-8 and TRBJ2-3 gives the full variable domain: GAGVSQSPRYKVAKRGQDVALRCDPISGHVSLFWYQQALGQGPEFLTYFQNEAQLDKSGLPSDRFFAERPEGSVSTLKIQRTQQEDSAVYLCASSLVSLAGTDTQYFGPGTRLTVL.

V usage is TRBV4-1 and J usage is TRBJ1-2, with 8 bases lining up with TRBD1. The V and J ends lost 0 bases and 7 bases, in that order; junction bases with no gene match: 7. Germline lookup yields CDR1 MGHRA and CDR2 YSYEKL. The CDR3 extends over 15 amino acids. Here the CDR3 reads CASSQDDRGRSGYTF. The CDR3 nucleotides read TGCGCCAGCAGCCAAGATGACAGGGGCCGGTCTGGCTACACCTTC.

The V and J genes are TRBV6-1 and TRBJ2-1; D gene uncertain. The ends were cut back, 3 bases at V and 6 bases at J, with 6 bases in the middle. Looked up from germline, CDR1 is MNHNS and CDR2 is SASEGT. This CDR3 has 12 residues. The CDR3 here is CASSDTVNEQFF. CDR3 nucleotides: TGTGCCAGCAGTGACACGGTCAATGAGCAGTTCTTC.

The CDR3 nucleotides read TGTGCCATCAACGCCGGGACTAGCTCCTACGAGCAGTACTTC. As protein: CAINAGTSSYEQYF. The V call is TRBV10-3, the J call TRBJ2-7, with 8 bases identical to TRBD2. Trimming cost V 7 bases and J 0 bases; bases outside gene matches: 5. This CDR3 is 14 amino acids long. Germline CDR1 reads ENHRY; CDR2 reads SYGVKD.

The J gene is TRBJ2-1, the V gene TRBV7-2; the D gene could be TRBD1 or TRBD2 (7 bases each). The germline V and J ends were trimmed by 4 bases and 0 bases, with 13 bases remaining between them. In germline, CDR1 is SGHTA, CDR2 FQGNSA. CDR3 length: 16 amino acids. CDR3 DNA: TGTGCCAGCAGCTCAGCAGGGGGGGGCTCCTACAATGAGCAGTTCTTC. Translation: CASSSAGGGSYNEQFF.

This clone came up a few times. The CDR3 is CASSEVASGSLEQYF. The CDR3 DNA is TGCGCCAGCAGTGAAGTTGCTAGCGGGAGTCTCGAGCAGTACTTC. The J gene is TRBJ2-7, the V gene TRBV10-2, with 10 bases lining up with TRBD2. The germline V gene has CDR1 WSHSY and CDR2 SAAADI. This CDR3 has 15 residues. J lost 6 bases, V lost 3 bases, and 8 bases had no gene match.

The V and J genes are TRBV6-6 and TRBJ2-5, with a weak D call TRBD1 (6 bases). V lost 2 bases to trimming and J lost 5 bases, with 9 bases between them. The CDR3 has 13 residues. Germline loops: CDR1 MNHNY, CDR2 SVGAGI (reference sequence). CDR3 sequence reads: CASSYGGGETQYF. Here the CDR3 DNA reads TGTGCCAGCAGTTACGGGGGCGGGGAGACCCAGTACTTC.

About this clone: Relative to the germline gene, one junction end is altered; a read error may explain this. The V call is TRBV5-6, the J call TRBJ2-1; tentatively, D is TRBD2 (5 bases). CDR1 SGHDT and CDR2 YYEEEE come from the germline V gene. This CDR3 contains 13 residues. In nucleotides, the CDR3 is TGTGCCAGCAACGTGGGAGCCTATAATGAGCAGTTCTTC. Translated: CASNVGAYNEQFF.

This chain connects TRBV27 to TRBJ2-7, with D possibly TRBD1 on 5 matching bases. The CDR3 sequence is 14 residues long. Germline CDR1 and CDR2: MNHEY and SMNVEV (reference sequence). Trimming stripped 2 bases from V and 2 bases from J, with 10 bases between. In DNA form, the CDR3 reads TGTGCCAGCAGTTTAAAACAGGCCCCCTACGAGCAGTACTTC. It encodes CASSLKQAPYEQYF.

This sequence joins TRBV5-6 and TRBJ2-7; 8 bases agree with TRBD2. CDR1 is SGHDT, CDR2 YYEEEE, per germline. The CDR3 covers 18 residues. J was trimmed by 2 bases and V by 0 bases; bases with no gene match: 13. CDR3 sequence reads: CASSLARQEREIAYEQYF. In nucleotides, the CDR3 is TGTGCCAGCAGCTTGGCCAGACAAGAGCGGGAGATAGCCTACGAGCAGTACTTC.